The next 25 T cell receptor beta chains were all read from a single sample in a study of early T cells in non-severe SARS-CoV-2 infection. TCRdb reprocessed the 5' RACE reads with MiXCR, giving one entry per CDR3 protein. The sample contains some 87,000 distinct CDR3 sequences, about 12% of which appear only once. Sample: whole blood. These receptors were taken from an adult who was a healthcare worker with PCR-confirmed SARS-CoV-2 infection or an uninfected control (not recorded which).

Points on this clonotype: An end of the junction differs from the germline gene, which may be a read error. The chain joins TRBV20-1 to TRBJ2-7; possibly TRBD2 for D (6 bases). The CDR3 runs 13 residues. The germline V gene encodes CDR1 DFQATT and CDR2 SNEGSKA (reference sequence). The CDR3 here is CSARALAMREQYF. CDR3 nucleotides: TGCAGTGCGAGAGCTCTAGCGATGAGAGAGCAGTACTTC.

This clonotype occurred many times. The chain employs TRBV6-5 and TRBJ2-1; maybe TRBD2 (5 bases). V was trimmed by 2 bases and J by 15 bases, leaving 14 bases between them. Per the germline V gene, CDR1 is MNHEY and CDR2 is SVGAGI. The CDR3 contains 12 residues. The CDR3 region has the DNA TGTGCCAGCAGTTACACCGGGCGGACTCCGTTCTTC. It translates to CASSYTGRTPFF.

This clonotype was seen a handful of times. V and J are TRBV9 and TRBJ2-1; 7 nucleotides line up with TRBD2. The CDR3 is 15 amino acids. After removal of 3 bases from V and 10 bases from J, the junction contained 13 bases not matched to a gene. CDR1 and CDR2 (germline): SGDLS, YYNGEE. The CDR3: CASSETSSEFNEQFF. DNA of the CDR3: TGTGCCAGCAGCGAGACTAGCTCGGAGTTTAACGAGCAGTTCTTC.

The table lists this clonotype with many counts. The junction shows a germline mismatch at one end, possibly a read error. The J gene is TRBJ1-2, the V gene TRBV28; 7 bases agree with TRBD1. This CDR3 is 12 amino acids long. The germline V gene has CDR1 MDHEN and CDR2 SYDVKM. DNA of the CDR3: TGTGCCAGCAGTCCAGGACCTCTCCCGGGACAGTTC. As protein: CASSPGPLPGQF.

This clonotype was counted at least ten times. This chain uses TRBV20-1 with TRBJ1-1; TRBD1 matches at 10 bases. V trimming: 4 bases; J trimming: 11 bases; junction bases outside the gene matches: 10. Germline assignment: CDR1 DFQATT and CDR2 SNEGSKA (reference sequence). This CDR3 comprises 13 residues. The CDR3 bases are TGCAGTGCTAATCGACAGGGGGCGGGTAGGGCTTTCTTT. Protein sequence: CSANRQGAGRAFF.

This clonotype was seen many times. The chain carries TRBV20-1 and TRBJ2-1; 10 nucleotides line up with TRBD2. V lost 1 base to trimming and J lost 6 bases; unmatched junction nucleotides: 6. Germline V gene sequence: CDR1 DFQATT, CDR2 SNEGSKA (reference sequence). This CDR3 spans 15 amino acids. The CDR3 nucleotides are TGCAGTGCTAGAGTCTCTAGCGGGAGAAGCAATGAGCAGTTCTTC. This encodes CSARVSSGRSNEQFF.

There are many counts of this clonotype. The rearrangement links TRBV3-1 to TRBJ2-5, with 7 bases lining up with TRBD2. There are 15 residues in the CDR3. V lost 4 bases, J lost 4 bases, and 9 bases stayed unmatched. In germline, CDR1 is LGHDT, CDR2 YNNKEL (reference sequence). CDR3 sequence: CASSLMLSGGETQYF. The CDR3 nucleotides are TGTGCCAGCAGCCTCATGCTTTCGGGGGGAGAGACCCAGTACTTC.

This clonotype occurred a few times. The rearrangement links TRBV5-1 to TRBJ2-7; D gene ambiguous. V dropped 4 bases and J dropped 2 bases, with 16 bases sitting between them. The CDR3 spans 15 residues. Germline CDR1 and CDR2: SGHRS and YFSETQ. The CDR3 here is CASSMDPNAPYEQYF. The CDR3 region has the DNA TGCGCCAGCAGCATGGATCCGAACGCACCCTACGAGCAGTACTTC.

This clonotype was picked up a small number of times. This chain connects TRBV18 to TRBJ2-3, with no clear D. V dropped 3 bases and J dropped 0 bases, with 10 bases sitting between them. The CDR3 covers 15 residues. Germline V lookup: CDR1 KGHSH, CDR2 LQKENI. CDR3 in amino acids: CASSPFEGSTDTQYF. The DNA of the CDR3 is TGTGCCAGCTCACCCTTCGAAGGTAGCACAGATACGCAGTATTTT. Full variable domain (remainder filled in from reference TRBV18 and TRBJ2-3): NAGVMQNPRHLVRRRGQEARLRCSPMKGHSHVYWYRQLPEEGLKFMVYLQKENIIDESGMPKERFSAEFPKEGPSILRIQQVVRGDSAAYFCASSPFEGSTDTQYFGPGTRLTVL.

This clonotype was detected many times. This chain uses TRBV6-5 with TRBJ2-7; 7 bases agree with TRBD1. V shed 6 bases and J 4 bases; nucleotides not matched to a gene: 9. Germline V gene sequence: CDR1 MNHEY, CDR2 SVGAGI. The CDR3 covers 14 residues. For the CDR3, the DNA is TGTGCCAGCAGGACAGGGACCCTCCTTTACGAGCAGTACTTC. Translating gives CASRTGTLLYEQYF.

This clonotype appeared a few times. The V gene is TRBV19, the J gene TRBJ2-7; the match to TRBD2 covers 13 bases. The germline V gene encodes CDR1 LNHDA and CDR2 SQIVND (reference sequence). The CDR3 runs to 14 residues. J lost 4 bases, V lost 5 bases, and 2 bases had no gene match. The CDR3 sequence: CASSQGLAGYEQYF. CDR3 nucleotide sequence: TGTGCCAGTAGTCAGGGACTAGCGGGATACGAGCAGTACTTC.

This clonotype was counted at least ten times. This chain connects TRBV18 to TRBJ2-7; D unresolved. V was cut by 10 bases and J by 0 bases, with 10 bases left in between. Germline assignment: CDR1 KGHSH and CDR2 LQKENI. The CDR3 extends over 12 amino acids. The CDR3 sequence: CAISPSSYEQYF. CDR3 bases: TGTGCCATCTCCCCTAGCTCCTACGAGCAGTACTTC.

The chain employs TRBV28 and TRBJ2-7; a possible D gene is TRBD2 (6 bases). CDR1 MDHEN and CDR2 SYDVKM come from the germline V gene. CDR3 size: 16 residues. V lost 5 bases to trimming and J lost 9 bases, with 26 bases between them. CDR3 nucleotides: TGTGCCAGCAGTGGATCTTCCGGGACTCCTCTATGGGGGCAGTACTTC. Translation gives CASSGSSGTPLWGQYF.

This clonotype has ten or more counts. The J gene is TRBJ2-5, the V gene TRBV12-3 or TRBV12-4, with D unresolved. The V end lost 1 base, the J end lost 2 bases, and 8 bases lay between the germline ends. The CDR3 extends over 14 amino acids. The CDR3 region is CASSLVGSQETQYF. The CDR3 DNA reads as TGTGCCAGCAGTTTAGTTGGCAGTCAAGAGACCCAGTACTTC.

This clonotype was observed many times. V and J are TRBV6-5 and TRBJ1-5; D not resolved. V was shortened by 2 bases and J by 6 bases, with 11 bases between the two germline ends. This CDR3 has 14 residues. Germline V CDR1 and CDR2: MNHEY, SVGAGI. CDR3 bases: TGTGCCAGCAGTTACCGGGCGGTGGGTCAGCCCCAGCATTTT. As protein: CASSYRAVGQPQHF.

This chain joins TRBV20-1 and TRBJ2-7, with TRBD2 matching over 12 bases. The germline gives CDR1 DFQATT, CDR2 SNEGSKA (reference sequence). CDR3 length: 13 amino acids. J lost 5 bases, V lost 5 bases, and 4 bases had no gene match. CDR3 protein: CSALAGGRDEQYF. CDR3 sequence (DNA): TGCAGTGCTCTAGCGGGGGGGCGAGACGAGCAGTACTTC.

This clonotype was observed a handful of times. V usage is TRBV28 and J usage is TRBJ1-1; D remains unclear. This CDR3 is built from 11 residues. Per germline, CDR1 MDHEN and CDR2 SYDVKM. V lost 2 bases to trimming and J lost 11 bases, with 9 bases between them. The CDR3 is CASSLEGGAFF. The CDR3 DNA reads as TGTGCCAGCAGTTTAGAGGGCGGCGCTTTCTTT.

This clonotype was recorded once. The CDR3 sequence is CASSLTGLDGYTF. In DNA form, the CDR3 reads TGTGCCAGCAGTCTCACAGGGCTGGATGGCTACACCTTC. V and J are TRBV28 and TRBJ1-2, with TRBD1 as a possible D gene (6 bases). Germline CDR1 reads MDHEN; CDR2 reads SYDVKM. The CDR3 has 13 amino acids. With 5 bases removed from V and 6 bases from J, the gap between germline ends came to 13 bases.

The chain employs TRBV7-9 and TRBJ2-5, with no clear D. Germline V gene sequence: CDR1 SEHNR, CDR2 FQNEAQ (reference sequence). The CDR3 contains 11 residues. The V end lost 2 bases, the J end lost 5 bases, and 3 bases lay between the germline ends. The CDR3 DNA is TGTGCCAGCAGCTTATATGAGACCCAGTACTTC. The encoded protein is CASSLYETQYF.

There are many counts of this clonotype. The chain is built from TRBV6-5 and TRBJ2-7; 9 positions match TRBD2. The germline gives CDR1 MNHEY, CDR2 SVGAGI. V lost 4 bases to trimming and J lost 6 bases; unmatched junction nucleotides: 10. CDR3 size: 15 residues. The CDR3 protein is CASSLRREGLGEQYF. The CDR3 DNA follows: TGTGCCAGCAGTTTGCGGCGGGAGGGCCTCGGCGAGCAGTACTTC.

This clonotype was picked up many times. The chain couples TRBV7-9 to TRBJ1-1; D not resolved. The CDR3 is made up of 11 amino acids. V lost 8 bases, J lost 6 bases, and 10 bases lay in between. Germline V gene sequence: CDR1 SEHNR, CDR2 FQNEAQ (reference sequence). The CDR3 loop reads CASRLGPEAFF. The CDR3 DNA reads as TGTGCCAGCCGGCTAGGCCCTGAAGCTTTCTTT.

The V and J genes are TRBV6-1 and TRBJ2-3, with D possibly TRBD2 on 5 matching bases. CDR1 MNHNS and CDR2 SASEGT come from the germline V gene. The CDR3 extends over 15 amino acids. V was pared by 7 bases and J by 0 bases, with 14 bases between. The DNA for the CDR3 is TGTGCCAGCACCGACCTACGGGGTAGCACAGATACGCAGTATTTT. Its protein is CASTDLRGSTDTQYF.

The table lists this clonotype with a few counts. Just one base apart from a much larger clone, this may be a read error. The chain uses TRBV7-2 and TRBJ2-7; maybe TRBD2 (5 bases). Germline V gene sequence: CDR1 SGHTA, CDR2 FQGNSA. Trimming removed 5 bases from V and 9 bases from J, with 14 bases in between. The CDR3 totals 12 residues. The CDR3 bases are TGTGCCAGCAGCGGATCACTGGCGGGGCAGTACTTC. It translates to CASSGSLAGQYF.

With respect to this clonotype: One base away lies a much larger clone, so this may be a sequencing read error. The CDR3 reads CPSSRRGGDTEAFF. In nucleotides, the CDR3 is TGTCCCAGCAGCCGTCGAGGGGGAGACACTGAAGCTTTCTTT. The chain combines TRBV11-2 with TRBJ1-1; tentatively, D is TRBD1 (6 bases). Germline CDR1 and CDR2: SGHAT and FQNNGV. There are 14 residues in the CDR3.

The CDR3 DNA reads TGTGCCAGCAGCCCCCGGACAGGGGGCACAGATACGCAGTATTTT. This gives the protein CASSPRTGGTDTQYF. The chain has TRBV7-6 and TRBJ2-3; TRBD1 agrees at 9 bases. With V trimmed by 5 bases and J by 1 base, 4 bases remained unmatched. CDR1 and CDR2 from the germline V gene are SGHVS and FNYEAQ. This CDR3 is 15 amino acids long.